The rows below give T cell receptor beta chains drawn from one sample of a study of CD8+ T cells in alopecia areata. Sequencing used immunoSEQ multiplex PCR; TCRdb keeps in-frame clones, though not all of them. The table lists tens of thousands of clones, roughly 57% of them singletons. Source: CD8+ T cells sorted from blood, taken at week 0. These receptors all stem from a human donor with alopecia areata. CDR3s include the opening cysteine and the closing phenylalanine or tryptophan. A D gene is named only where the DNA matches it firmly. Clone sizes are given selectively: once, few, many, or a class where the clone is expanded.

j_call | d_call | v_call | clone_size | cdr3_nt | cdr3_aa
TRBJ1-5 | - | TRBV27 | - | TGTGCCAGCAGTTTCGGGGCAACAGCGGCTCAGCCCCAGCATTTT | CASSFGATAAQPQHF
TRBJ1-1 | - | TRBV6-1 | - | TGTGCCAGCAGGCCTGGAAACACTGAAGCTTTCTTT | CASRPGNTEAFF
TRBJ2-7 | - | TRBV29-1 | - | TGCAGCGTTCGACCCACCCTCTCCTACGAGCAGTACTTC | CSVRPTLSYEQYF
TRBJ2-7 | - | TRBV5-7 | - | TGTGCCAGCAGCTTGTTTACCGAATACGAGCAGTACTTC | CASSLFTEYEQYF
TRBJ2-1 | - | TRBV7-6 | few | TGTGCCAGCAGCTTAGCGGGGTCCTACAATGAGCAGTTCTTC | CASSLAGSYNEQFF
TRBJ2-7 | - | TRBV1 | few | TGCACCAGCAGCCTTCGGGGGGTAGAGGAACCCCTTTACGAGCAGTACTTC | CTSSLRGVEEPLYEQYF
TRBJ1-5 | - | TRBV4-3 | - | TGCGCCAGCAGCCAAGGCGCCTATAGCATAGATCAGCCCCAGCATTTT | CASSQGAYSIDQPQHF
TRBJ2-1 | TRBD2 | TRBV27 | few | TGTGCCAGCAGTATCATCCCGGGACTAGCACACAATGAGCAGTTCTTC | CASSIIPGLAHNEQFF
TRBJ2-7 | TRBD2 | TRBV13 | once | TGTGCCAGCAGCTTTGGCCTAGCGGGTTTCTCCTACGAGCAGTACTTC | CASSFGLAGFSYEQYF
TRBJ1-2 | - | TRBV28 | - | TGTGCCAGCAGTTTAGTAAACTCTAACTATGGCTACACCTTC | CASSLVNSNYGYTF
TRBJ2-5 | TRBD1 | TRBV6-6 | - | TGTGCCAGCAGTTACAAAAAAACAGGGGGAGAGACCCAGTACTTC | CASSYKKTGGETQYF
TRBJ1-5 | - | TRBV5-1 | few | TGCGCCAGCAGCTTGTCAGGGGCTGAAAATCAGCCCCAGCATTTT | CASSLSGAENQPQHF
TRBJ2-6 | - | TRBV28 | - | TGTGCCAGCAGTTTGGTGTTGGGGGGAGTATCTGGGGCCAACGTCCTGACTTTC | CASSLVLGGVSGANVLTF
TRBJ2-2 | - | TRBV27 | - | TGTGCCAGCAGTTTGGGACTGCTGAACACCGGGGAGCTGTTTTTT | CASSLGLLNTGELFF
TRBJ2-3 | - | TRBV7-2 | few | TGTGCCAGCAGGCTACAGTGGGGGGCCGCCACAGATACGCAGTATTTT | CASRLQWGAATDTQYF
TRBJ1-2 | - | TRBV7-2 | - | TGTGCCAGCAGCTTAGCTTGGGACTACACCTTC | CASSLAWDYTF
TRBJ1-1 | - | TRBV15 | - | TGTGCCAGTAAGACCATGGGCACGGTTGGAGCTTTCTTT | CASKTMGTVGAFF
TRBJ2-7 | - | TRBV5-6 | - | TGTGCCAGCAGCTTGGGAGGGCTCCCCTACGAGCAGTACTTC | CASSLGGLPYEQYF
TRBJ2-1 | TRBD1 | TRBV6-5 | few | TGTGCCAGCAGTCGTGGACAGGAGATTTACAATGAGCAGTTCTTC | CASSRGQEIYNEQFF
TRBJ1-2 | - | TRBV23-1 | - | TGCGCCAGCAGTCACCCTGGACAGACTACTAACTATGGCTACACCTTC | CASSHPGQTTNYGYTF
TRBJ2-1 | TRBD2 | TRBV5-6 | - | TGTGCCAGCAGCTTGTTGATTTCGTGGACTAGCGGGGGAAATGAGCAGTTCTTC | CASSLLISWTSGGNEQFF
TRBJ2-1 | TRBD2 | TRBV5-6 | - | TGTGCCAGCAGCTTGATCAGGGCTAGCGGAAATGAGCAGTTCTTC | CASSLIRASGNEQFF
TRBJ2-1 | - | TRBV29-1 | - | TGCAGCGGAATAAGTAGTTTCGCGGAGCAGTTCTTC | CSGISSFAEQFF
TRBJ1-2 | - | TRBV5-6 | - | TGTGCCAGCAGCTTGGACCTGGGAATTAACTATGGCTACACCTTC | CASSLDLGINYGYTF
TRBJ2-7 | - | TRBV5-1 | - | TGCGCCAGCAGCTTAGGGCAGTTCTACGAGCAGTACTTC | CASSLGQFYEQYF
TRBJ2-3 | - | TRBV30 | - | TGTGCCTGGAGTGCGGGAACAGATACGCAGTATTTT | CAWSAGTDTQYF
TRBJ2-5 | - | TRBV4-3 | - | TGCGCCAGCAGCCAAGATTCCGATAGGCAAGAGACCCAGTACTTC | CASSQDSDRQETQYF
TRBJ2-7 | TRBD2 | TRBV27 | few | TGTGCCAGCAGTTTACGCGGGGGGTACGAGCAGTACTTC | CASSLRGGYEQYF
TRBJ2-1 | TRBD2 | TRBV14 | - | TGTGCCAGCAGCCAAGATGAGACTAGCGGATATTACAATGAGCAGTTCTTC | CASSQDETSGYYNEQFF
TRBJ2-5 | - | TRBV10-3 | - | TGTGCCATCAGTGACGTCTTTGAAGAGACCCAGTACTTC | CAISDVFEETQYF
TRBJ1-2 | - | TRBV28 | - | TGTGCCGGCCGGGCCGGGGGAACTGGCCGTGGCTACACCTTC | CAGRAGGTGRGYTF
TRBJ1-4 | TRBD1 | TRBV4-2 | - | TGTGCCAGCAGCCAAGAACGGACAGGGAATGAAAAACTGTTTTTT | CASSQERTGNEKLFF
TRBJ1-2 | - | TRBV4-1 | - | TGCGCCAGCAGCCAAGTTGGGGGGCTTTATGGCTACACCTTC | CASSQVGGLYGYTF
TRBJ2-1 | TRBD2 | TRBV30 | many | TGTGCCTGGACGGGGCTAGCGGGATTCTACAATGAGCAGTTCTTC | CAWTGLAGFYNEQFF
TRBJ2-1 | - | TRBV30 | - | TGTGCCTGGGGAGAGACTACAAATGAGCAGTTCTTC | CAWGETTNEQFF
TRBJ2-7 | TRBD1 | TRBV7-2 | few | TGTGCCAGCAGCGACAGGGTTTCGTACGAGCAGTACTTC | CASSDRVSYEQYF
TRBJ2-7 | - | TRBV2 | - | TGTGCCAGCAGTGAAGCTGGGGAGCAGTACTTC | CASSEAGEQYF
TRBJ2-1 | TRBD2 | TRBV27 | - | TGTGCCAGCAGTTGGGGCGGGAGCGCCTACAATGAGCAGTTCTTC | CASSWGGSAYNEQFF
TRBJ2-3 | TRBD2 | TRBV2 | - | TGTGCCAGCAGTGCAAGCGGGAGGTCCTCAGATACGCAGTATTTT | CASSASGRSSDTQYF
TRBJ2-7 | TRBD2 | TRBV27 | - | TGTGCCAGCAGTGTGGGACTAGCGGGAGCTCCCGAGCAGTACTTC | CASSVGLAGAPEQYF
TRBJ2-7 | TRBD1 | TRBV30 | - | TGTGCCTGGAGTACTCAGGGGGCCGTGGACGAGCAGTACTTC | CAWSTQGAVDEQYF
TRBJ2-5 | - | TRBV2 | - | TGTGCCAGCAGTGAAGCCTGGCAAGAGACCCAGTACTTC | CASSEAWQETQYF
TRBJ1-1 | - | TRBV4-2 | - | TGTGCCAGCAGCCAAACGGGGCTGAACACTGAAGCTTTCTTT | CASSQTGLNTEAFF
TRBJ2-4 | TRBD1 | TRBV6-6 | - | TGTGCCAGCAGTGGCTGGGACAGGGGGATGAGTAACATTCAGTACTTC | CASSGWDRGMSNIQYF
TRBJ1-3 | TRBD1 | TRBV30 | - | TGTGCCTGCTTAACAGGGGAGTCTGGAAACACCATATATTTT | CACLTGESGNTIYF
TRBJ1-1 | - | TRBV9 | - | TGTGCCAGCAGCACCTCCCCGACAGAGAACACTGAAGCTTTCTTT | CASSTSPTENTEAFF
TRBJ1-1 | - | TRBV27 | - | TGTGCCAGCAGTTTAGGAGGGGGGAACACTGAAGCTTTCTTT | CASSLGGGNTEAFF
TRBJ2-7 | - | TRBV15 | - | TGTGCCACCAGCATGGGGGTCTCCTCCTACGAGCAGTACTTC | CATSMGVSSYEQYF
TRBJ2-1 | TRBD2 | TRBV13 | - | TGTGCCAGCAGCTTCTTACGGGAGGGACACAATGAGCAGTTCTTC | CASSFLREGHNEQFF
TRBJ2-7 | - | TRBV27 | - | TGTGCCAGCAGTCCCAGGGTTTGGGCCGAGCAGTACTTC | CASSPRVWAEQYF
TRBJ2-1 | - | TRBV29-1 | - | TGCAGCGTTGATCTCGCGGATATGATCGATGAGCAGTTCTTC | CSVDLADMIDEQFF